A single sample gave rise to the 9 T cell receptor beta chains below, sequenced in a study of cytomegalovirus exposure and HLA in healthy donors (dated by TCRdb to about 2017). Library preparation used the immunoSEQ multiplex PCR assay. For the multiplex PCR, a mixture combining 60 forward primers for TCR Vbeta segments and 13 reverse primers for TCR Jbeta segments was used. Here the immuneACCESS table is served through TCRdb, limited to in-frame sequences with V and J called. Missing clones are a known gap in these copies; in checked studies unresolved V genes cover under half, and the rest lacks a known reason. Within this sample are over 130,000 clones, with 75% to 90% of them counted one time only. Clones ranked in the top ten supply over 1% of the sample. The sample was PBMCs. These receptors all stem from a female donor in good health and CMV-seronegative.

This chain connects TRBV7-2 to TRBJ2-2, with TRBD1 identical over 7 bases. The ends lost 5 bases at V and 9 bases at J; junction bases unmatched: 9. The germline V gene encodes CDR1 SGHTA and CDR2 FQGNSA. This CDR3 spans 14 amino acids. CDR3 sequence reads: CASSVGQYRRELFF. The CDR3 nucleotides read TGTGCCAGCAGCGTGGGACAGTACCGGCGGGAGCTGTTTTTT. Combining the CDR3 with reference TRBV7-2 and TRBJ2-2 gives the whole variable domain GAGVSQSPSNKVTEKGKDVELRCDPISGHTALYWYRQSLGQGLEFLIYFQGNSAPDKSGLPSDRFSAERTGGSVSTLTIQRTQQEDSAVYLCASSVGQYRRELFFGEGSRLTVL.

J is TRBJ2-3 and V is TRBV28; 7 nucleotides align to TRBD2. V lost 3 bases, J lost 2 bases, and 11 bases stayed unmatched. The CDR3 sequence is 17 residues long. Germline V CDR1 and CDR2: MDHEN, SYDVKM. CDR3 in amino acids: CASSLRGGPRPTDTQYF. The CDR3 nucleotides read TGTGCCAGCAGTTTGCGGGGAGGGCCTCGTCCCACAGATACGCAGTATTTT.

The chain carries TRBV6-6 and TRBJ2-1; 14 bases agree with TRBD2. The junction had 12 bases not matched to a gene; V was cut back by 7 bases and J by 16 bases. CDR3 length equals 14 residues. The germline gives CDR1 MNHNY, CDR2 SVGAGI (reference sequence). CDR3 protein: CASTTGLAGERVFF. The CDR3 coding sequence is TGTGCCAGCACTACGGGACTAGCGGGAGAGAGGGTTTTCTTC.

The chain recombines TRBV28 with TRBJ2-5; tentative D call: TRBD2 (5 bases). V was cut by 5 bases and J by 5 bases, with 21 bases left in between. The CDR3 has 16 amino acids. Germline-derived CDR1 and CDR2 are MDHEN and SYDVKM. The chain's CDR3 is CASSAPGEGTRETQYF. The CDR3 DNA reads TGTGCCAGCAGTGCCCCGGGTGAGGGAACGCGGGAGACCCAGTACTTC.

The chain's CDR3 is CASSPPAVYEQYF. The CDR3 DNA sequence: TGTGCCAGCAGCCCCCCCGCGGTCTACGAGCAGTACTTC. The chain carries TRBV11-2 and TRBJ2-7; no reliable D call. The V end lost 5 bases, the J end lost 3 bases, and 11 bases lay between the germline ends. This CDR3 is 13 amino acids long. CDR1 is SGHAT, CDR2 FQNNGV, per germline.

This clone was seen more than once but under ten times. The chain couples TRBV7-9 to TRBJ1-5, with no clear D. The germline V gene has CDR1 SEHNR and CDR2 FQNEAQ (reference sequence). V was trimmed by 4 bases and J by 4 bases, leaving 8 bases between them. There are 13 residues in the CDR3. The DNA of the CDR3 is TGTGCCAGCAGCTACGGGGAAAATCAGCCCCAGCATTTT. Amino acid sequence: CASSYGENQPQHF.

The CDR3 sequence: CASSLGGGSGNTIYF. The DNA for the CDR3 is TGTGCCAGCAGCTTAGGAGGGGGCTCTGGAAACACCATATATTTT. The rearrangement links TRBV7-6 to TRBJ1-3, with D possibly matching TRBD1 (6 bases). This CDR3 is 15 amino acids long. The germline gives CDR1 SGHVS, CDR2 FNYEAQ. Between the trimmed V and J ends, which lost 1 base and 0 bases, there was a span of 7 bases.

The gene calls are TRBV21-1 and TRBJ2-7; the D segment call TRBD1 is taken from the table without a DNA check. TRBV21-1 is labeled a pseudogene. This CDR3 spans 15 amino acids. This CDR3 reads CASSIPQYPTYEQYF. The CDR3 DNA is TGTGCCAGCAGCATCCCACAGTATCCCACCTACGAGCAGTACTTC.

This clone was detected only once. The CDR3 DNA reads as TGTGCCAGCCTTGATGGGGGACTAGCGGGAGGGGTTGAGCAGTTCTTC. Translated: CASLDGGLAGGVEQFF. This sequence joins TRBV19 and TRBJ2-1; 16 bases line up with TRBD2. Trimming cost V 9 bases and J 9 bases; bases outside gene matches: 11. The CDR3 extends over 16 amino acids. The germline CDR1 and CDR2 sequences are LNHDA and SQIVND (reference sequence).